Following are 18 T cell receptor beta chains from one sample sequenced in a study of T-cell memory formation after mild COVID-19. One entry per CDR3 protein results from TCRdb running MiXCR on the 5' RACE reads. The sample carries about 350,000 distinct CDR3 sequences, about 13% recorded once. Material: PBMCs or a T cell subset sorted from them (not recorded which). The receptors were gathered from a man aged 18-30 years who had mild COVID-19 (a few samples of this study predate the infection). Cell type and time point are not known.

At least ten counts were recorded for this clonotype. The chain links TRBV4-3 to TRBJ2-1; 10 bases align to TRBD2. Germline V gene sequence: CDR1 LGHNA, CDR2 YSLEER. The CDR3 sequence is 16 residues long. Trimming cost V 0 bases and J 2 bases; bases outside gene matches: 1. The CDR3 DNA is TGCGCCAGCAGCCAAGATGGGACTAGCGCCTACAATGAGCAGTTCTTC. Amino acid sequence: CASSQDGTSAYNEQFF.

The V call is TRBV6-5, the J call TRBJ1-5; D gene uncertain. Trimming took off 6 bases at V and 6 bases at J, with 21 bases between the two ends. The CDR3 sequence is 16 residues long. Germline values: CDR1 MNHEY, CDR2 SVGAGI. The CDR3 reads CASSPSVAGKVQPQHF. CDR3 bases: TGTGCCAGCAGCCCTTCAGTCGCCGGGAAGGTTCAGCCCCAGCATTTT.

This clonotype was found a few times. The V call is TRBV9, the J call TRBJ1-1; D is unclear. V was cut by 0 bases and J by 2 bases, with 8 bases left in between. Per germline, CDR1 SGDLS and CDR2 YYNGEE. The CDR3 is made up of 14 amino acids. CDR3 amino acids: CASSVVSTNTEAFF. The CDR3, as DNA: TGTGCCAGCAGCGTAGTCAGCACCAACACTGAAGCTTTCTTT.

The chain recombines TRBV7-3 with TRBJ2-1, with D perhaps being TRBD1 or TRBD2 (5 bases each). The CDR3 contains 13 residues. From germline, CDR1 is SGHTA and CDR2 FQGTGA. V was trimmed by 3 bases and J by 9 bases, leaving 12 bases between them. CDR3: CASSFGVGTEQFF. In nucleotides, the CDR3 is TGTGCCAGCAGCTTCGGGGTCGGGACTGAGCAGTTCTTC. Together with reference TRBV7-3 and TRBJ2-1, the CDR3 gives the full variable domain: GAGVSQTPSNKVTEKGKYVELRCDPISGHTALYWYRQSLGQGPEFLIYFQGTGAADDSGLPNDRFFAVRPEGSVSTLKIQRTERGDSAVYLCASSFGVGTEQFFGPGTRLTVL.

Only a few counts were recorded for this clonotype. The rearrangement links TRBV11-1 to TRBJ2-1, with TRBD2 matching over 9 bases. V dropped 4 bases and J dropped 2; count of bases not matched to a gene: 9. The CDR3 has 17 residues. The germline gives CDR1 SGHAT, CDR2 FQDESV (reference sequence). CDR3 sequence reads: CASSSGLLAGTYNEQFF. CDR3 in DNA: TGTGCCAGCAGCTCGGGCCTGCTAGCGGGGACCTACAATGAGCAGTTCTTC.

This clonotype has just a few counts. The J gene is TRBJ2-5, the V gene TRBV7-9, with 7 bases aligning to TRBD2. V shed 6 bases and J 0 bases; nucleotides not matched to a gene: 7. The CDR3 has 15 residues. Germline lookup yields CDR1 SEHNR and CDR2 FQNEAQ (reference sequence). CDR3 DNA sequence: TGTGCCAGCAGTCTGACTAGCCCGTACCAAGAGACCCAGTACTTC. It is translated as CASSLTSPYQETQYF. The full variable domain, in which reference TRBV7-9 and TRBJ2-5 provide the parts outside the CDR3, is DTGVSQNPRHKITKRGQNVTFRCDPISEHNRLYWYRQTLGQGPEFLTYFQNEAQLEKSRLLSDRFSAERPKGSFSTLEIQRTEQGDSAMYLCASSLTSPYQETQYFGPGTRLLVL.

This clonotype was detected many times. The chain employs TRBV5-1 and TRBJ2-3; D ambiguous. The CDR3 contains 14 residues. Germline loops: CDR1 SGHRS, CDR2 YFSETQ. V lost 0 bases and J lost 6, with 11 bases in between. For the CDR3, the DNA is TGCGCCAGCAGCTTGGGGGCCACACCGGATACGCAGTATTTT. Translated, it gives CASSLGATPDTQYF.

In its sample, this clonotype was seen a few times. The rearrangement joins TRBV6-5 to TRBJ2-5; D is possibly TRBD1 or TRBD2 (5 bases each). The CDR3 length is 11 residues. Looked up from germline, CDR1 is MNHEY and CDR2 is SVGAGI. Deletions cut 7 bases from V and 9 bases from J, with 12 bases between. In DNA form, the CDR3 reads TGTGCCAGCATGGGGGTTGGGCCCCAGTACTTC. Translated: CASMGVGPQYF.

This clonotype appeared once. The V and J genes are TRBV4-3 and TRBJ2-2, with TRBD2 matching over 7 bases. CDR3 length: 16 residues. With 3 bases clipped from V and 0 bases from J, the junction kept 4 bases outside the gene matches. Germline V gene data show CDR1 as LGHNA and CDR2 as YSLEER. CDR3 protein: CASSHGAGANTGELFF. In DNA form, the CDR3 reads TGCGCCAGCAGCCATGGTGCGGGGGCGAACACCGGGGAGCTGTTTTTT.

DNA for the CDR3: TGTGCCAGCAGCCCAACAGGGTTCAACAATCAGCCCCAGCATTTT. Encoded protein: CASSPTGFNNQPQHF. This chain connects TRBV6-2 or TRBV6-3 to TRBJ1-5, with D possibly TRBD1 on 6 matching bases. The CDR3 has 15 amino acids. Trimming removed 6 bases from V and 3 bases from J, with 15 bases in between. The germline gives CDR1 MNHEY, CDR2 SVGEGT.

The CDR3 DNA sequence: TGTGCCAGCAGCCTACAGGGGGCCGAACAGCCCCAGCATTTT. Encoded protein: CASSLQGAEQPQHF. The rearrangement joins TRBV12-3 or TRBV12-4 to TRBJ1-5; 9 bases are a match to TRBD1. The CDR3 runs to 14 residues. V was clipped by 6 bases and J by 7 bases; unmatched bases: 7.

The chain is built from TRBV29-1 and TRBJ1-2; D remains unclear. The germline CDR1 and CDR2 sequences are SQVTM and ANQGSEA. There are 15 residues in the CDR3. Trimming shortened V by 1 base and J by 3 bases, and 15 bases separated the two germline ends. The CDR3: CSVEAPRSHDYGYTF. DNA for the CDR3: TGCAGCGTTGAAGCCCCCCGGAGTCACGACTATGGCTACACCTTC.

The chain uses TRBV28 and TRBJ1-2; 8 nucleotides match TRBD1. The CDR3 totals 14 residues. V gave up 1 base and J gave up 7 bases; unmatched junction bases: 5. The germline V gene has CDR1 MDHEN and CDR2 SYDVKM. The CDR3, as DNA: TGTGCCAGCAGTTTATCGGCAGGGGGCTTTGGCTACACCTTC. It yields the protein CASSLSAGGFGYTF.

This clonotype was seen ten or more times. V gene TRBV7-9 combines with J gene TRBJ2-7, with TRBD1 matching 8 bases. The CDR3 runs to 13 residues. Germline CDR1 and CDR2: SEHNR and FQNEAQ (reference sequence). The junction had 2 bases not matched to a gene; V was cut back by 2 bases and J by 5 bases. For the CDR3, the DNA is TGTGCCAGCAGCTTACAGGGGGCCCACGAGCAGTACTTC. This translates into CASSLQGAHEQYF.

The chain couples TRBV20-1 to TRBJ1-1; TRBD1 matches at 9 bases. J lost 3 bases, V lost 6 bases, and 5 bases had no gene match. The CDR3 length is 13 residues. Germline CDR1 DFQATT, CDR2 SNEGSKA (reference sequence). The CDR3 loop is CSAQQGAYTEAFF. CDR3 DNA: TGCAGTGCCCAACAGGGGGCTTACACTGAAGCTTTCTTT.

The chain carries TRBV20-1 and TRBJ1-1; TRBD1 matches 7 bases. Germline V gives CDR1 DFQATT, CDR2 SNEGSKA (reference sequence). CDR3 length equals 13 residues. V lost 7 bases, J lost 6 bases, and 11 bases stayed unmatched. CDR3 in DNA: TGCAGTGTCCCGTCCGGGACAGTCCCTGAAGCTTTCTTT. This gives the protein CSVPSGTVPEAFF.

This chain connects TRBV19 to TRBJ2-3; 11 bases agree with TRBD2. The CDR3 is 16 residues long. V trimming: 5 bases; J trimming: 2 bases; junction bases outside the gene matches: 6. Germline V CDR1 and CDR2: LNHDA, SQIVND (reference sequence). CDR3 residues: CASSSGLAAPTDTQYF. The DNA of the CDR3 is TGTGCCAGTAGTTCGGGACTAGCGGCGCCCACAGATACGCAGTATTTT.

In this sample, this clonotype turned up a few times. The rearrangement uses TRBV7-9 and TRBJ1-4, with D unclear. CDR1 is SEHNR, CDR2 FQNEAQ, per germline (reference sequence). The ends were cut back, 5 bases at V and 7 bases at J, with 17 bases in the middle. This CDR3 region has 15 residues. CDR3 in DNA: TGTGCCAGCAGCCAAGGCGGCAGTCTAGGTGAAAAACTGTTTTTT. It is translated as CASSQGGSLGEKLFF. The full variable domain, in which reference TRBV7-9 and TRBJ1-4 provide the parts outside the CDR3, is DTGVSQNPRHKITKRGQNVTFRCDPISEHNRLYWYRQTLGQGPEFLTYFQNEAQLEKSRLLSDRFSAERPKGSFSTLEIQRTEQGDSAMYLCASSQGGSLGEKLFFGSGTQLSVL.